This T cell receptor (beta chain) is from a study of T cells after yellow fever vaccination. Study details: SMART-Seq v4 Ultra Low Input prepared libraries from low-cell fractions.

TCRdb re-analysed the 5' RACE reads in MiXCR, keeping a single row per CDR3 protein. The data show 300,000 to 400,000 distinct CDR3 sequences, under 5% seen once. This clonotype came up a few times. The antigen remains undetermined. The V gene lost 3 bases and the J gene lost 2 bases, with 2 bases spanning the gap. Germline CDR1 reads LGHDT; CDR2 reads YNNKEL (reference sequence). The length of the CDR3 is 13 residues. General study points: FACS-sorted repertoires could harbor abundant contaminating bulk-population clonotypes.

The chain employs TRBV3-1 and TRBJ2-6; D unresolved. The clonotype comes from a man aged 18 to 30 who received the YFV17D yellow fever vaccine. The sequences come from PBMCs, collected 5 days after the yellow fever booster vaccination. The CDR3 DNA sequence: TGTGCCAGCAGCCATACTGGGGCCAACGTCCTGACTTTC. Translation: CASSHTGANVLTF.